Listed here is a single TCR beta chain. The antigen is unknown. The data were taken from a study of graft-versus-host responses after intestinal transplantation. Turning to the study itself: Transplant types were multivisceral, liver-intestinal, or isolated intestinal. Induction with anti-thymocyte globulin, then tacrolimus and steroids for three to four years, was given to all recipients.

Clones were sequenced by immunoSEQ multiplex PCR, and TCRdb holds only the in-frame ones, with some missing. Here the sample spans 85,000 to 100,000 clones, under 95% being singletons. Findings and caveats of the study: Individuals who had graft-donor T cell macrochimerism had allografts that showed high graft-versus-host to host-versus-graft clonal ratios.

Germline CDR1 is SNHLY and CDR2 is FYNNEI. CDR3 length equals 12 residues. V lost 5 bases and J lost 11, with 15 bases in between. The receptor's source is a human donor who was the organ donor for an intestinal transplant. V gene TRBV2 combines with J gene TRBJ1-1, with a possible D match to TRBD1 (6 bases). This sample comprised unstimulated CD4+ T cells sorted from spleen or lymph node cells, obtained before transplant. In DNA form, the CDR3 reads TGTGCCAGCAGTAGCTTGGTGGGGGCGGCTTTCTTT. This translates into CASSSLVGAAFF.